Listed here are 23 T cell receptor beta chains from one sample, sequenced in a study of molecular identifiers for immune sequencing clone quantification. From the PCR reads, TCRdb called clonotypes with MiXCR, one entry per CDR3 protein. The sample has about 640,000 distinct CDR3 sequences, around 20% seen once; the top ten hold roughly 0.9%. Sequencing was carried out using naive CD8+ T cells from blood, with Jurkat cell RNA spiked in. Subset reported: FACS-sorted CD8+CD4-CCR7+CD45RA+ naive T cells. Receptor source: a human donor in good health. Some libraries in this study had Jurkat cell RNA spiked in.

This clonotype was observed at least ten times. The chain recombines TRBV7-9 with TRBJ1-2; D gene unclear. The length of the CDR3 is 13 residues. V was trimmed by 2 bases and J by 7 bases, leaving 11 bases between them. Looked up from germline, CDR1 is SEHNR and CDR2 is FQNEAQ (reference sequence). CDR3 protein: CASSLRGNPGYTF. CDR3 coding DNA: TGTGCCAGCAGCTTAAGAGGGAATCCTGGCTACACCTTC.

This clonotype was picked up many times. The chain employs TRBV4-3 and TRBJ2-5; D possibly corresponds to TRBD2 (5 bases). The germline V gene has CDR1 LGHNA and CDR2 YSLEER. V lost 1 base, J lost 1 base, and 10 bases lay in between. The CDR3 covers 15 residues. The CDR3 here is CASSQVRSGQETQYF. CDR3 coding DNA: TGCGCCAGCAGCCAAGTTAGGAGCGGCCAAGAGACCCAGTACTTC.

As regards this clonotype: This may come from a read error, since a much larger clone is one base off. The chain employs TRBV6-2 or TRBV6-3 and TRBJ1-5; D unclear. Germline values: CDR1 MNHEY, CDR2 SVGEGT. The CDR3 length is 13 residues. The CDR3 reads CASSTPKNQPRHF. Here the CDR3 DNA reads TGTGCCAGCAGTACCCCTAAGAATCAGCCCCGGCATTTT.

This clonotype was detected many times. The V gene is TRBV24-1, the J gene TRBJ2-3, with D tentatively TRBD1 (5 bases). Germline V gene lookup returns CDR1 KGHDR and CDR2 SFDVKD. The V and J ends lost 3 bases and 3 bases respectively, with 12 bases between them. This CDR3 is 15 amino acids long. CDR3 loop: CATSDRDSLTDTQYF. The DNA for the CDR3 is TGTGCCACCAGTGATCGAGACAGCCTTACAGATACGCAGTATTTT.

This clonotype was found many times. The CDR3 reads CASSPETIDGYTF. The CDR3 nucleotides read TGTGCCAGCAGCCCGGAGACGATTGATGGCTACACCTTC. The chain joins TRBV9 to TRBJ1-2; D is unclear. The CDR3 extends over 13 amino acids. V lost 4 bases and J lost 6, with 13 bases in between. Germline CDR1 and CDR2: SGDLS and YYNGEE.

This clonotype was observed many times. Here the CDR3 DNA reads TGTGCCAGCAGCTTAGTATTGTGGGGCGAGCAGTACTTC. This gives the protein CASSLVLWGEQYF. The V and J genes are TRBV7-2 and TRBJ2-7, with no clear D. Germline CDR1 is SGHTA and CDR2 is FQGNSA. This CDR3 has 13 residues. Trimming left V 1 base short and J 6 bases short, with 10 bases between. Filled out from reference TRBV7-2 and TRBJ2-7, the complete variable domain reads GAGVSQSPSNKVTEKGKDVELRCDPISGHTALYWYRQSLGQGLEFLIYFQGNSAPDKSGLPSDRFSAERTGGSVSTLTIQRTQQEDSAVYLCASSLVLWGEQYFGPGTRLTVT.

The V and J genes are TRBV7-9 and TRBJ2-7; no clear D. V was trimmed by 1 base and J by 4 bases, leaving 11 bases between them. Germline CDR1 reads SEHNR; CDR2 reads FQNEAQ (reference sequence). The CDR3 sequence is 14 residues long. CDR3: CASSLVTGIYEQYF. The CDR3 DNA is TGTGCCAGCAGCTTAGTGACGGGCATATACGAGCAGTACTTC.

Written as DNA, the CDR3 is TGCGCCAGCAGCCAAGATAGCCCGTCGGTGACAGGGACCTACGAGCAGTACTTC. This codes for CASSQDSPSVTGTYEQYF. The chain has TRBV4-3 and TRBJ2-7, with 7 bases matching TRBD1. V dropped 0 bases and J dropped 2; count of bases not matched to a gene: 13. The CDR3 length is 18 residues. The germline gives CDR1 LGHNA, CDR2 YSLEER.

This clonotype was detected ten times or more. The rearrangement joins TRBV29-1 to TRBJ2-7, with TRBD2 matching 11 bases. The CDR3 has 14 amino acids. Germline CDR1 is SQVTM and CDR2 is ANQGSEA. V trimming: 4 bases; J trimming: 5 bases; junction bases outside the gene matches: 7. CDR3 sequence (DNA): TGCAGCGTTGTGGTAGCGGGAGGGCCCCACGAGCAGTACTTC. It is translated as CSVVVAGGPHEQYF.

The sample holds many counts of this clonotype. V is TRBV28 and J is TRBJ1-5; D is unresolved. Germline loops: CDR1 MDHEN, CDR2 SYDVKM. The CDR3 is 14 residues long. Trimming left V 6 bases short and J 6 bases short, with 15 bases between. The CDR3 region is CASRSAGGIQPQHF. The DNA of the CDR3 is TGTGCCAGCAGAAGCGCCGGAGGCATTCAGCCCCAGCATTTT. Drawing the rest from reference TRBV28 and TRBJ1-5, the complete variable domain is DVKVTQSSRYLVKRTGEKVFLECVQDMDHENMFWYRQDPGLGLRLIYFSYDVKMKEKGDIPEGYSVSREKKERFSLILESASTNQTSMYLCASRSAGGIQPQHFGDGTRLSIL.

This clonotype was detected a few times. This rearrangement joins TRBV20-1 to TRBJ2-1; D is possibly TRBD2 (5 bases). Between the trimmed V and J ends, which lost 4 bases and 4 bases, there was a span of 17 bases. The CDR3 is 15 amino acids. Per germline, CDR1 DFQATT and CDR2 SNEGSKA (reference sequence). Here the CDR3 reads CSANPPSGTYNEQFF. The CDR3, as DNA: TGCAGTGCTAACCCCCCGAGCGGAACGTACAATGAGCAGTTCTTC.

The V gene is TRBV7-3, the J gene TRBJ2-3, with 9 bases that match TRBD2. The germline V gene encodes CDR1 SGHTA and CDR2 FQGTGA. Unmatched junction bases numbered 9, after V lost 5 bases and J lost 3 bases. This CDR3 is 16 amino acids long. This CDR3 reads CASSPGTSRSTDTQYF. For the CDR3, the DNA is TGTGCCAGCAGCCCGGGGACTAGCAGGAGTACAGATACGCAGTATTTT.

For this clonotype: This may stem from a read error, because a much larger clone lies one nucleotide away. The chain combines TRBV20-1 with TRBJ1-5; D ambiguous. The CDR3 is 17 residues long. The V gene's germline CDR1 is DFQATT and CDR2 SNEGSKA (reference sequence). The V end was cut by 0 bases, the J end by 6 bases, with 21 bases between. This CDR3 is CSARDRLVGVGSQPQHF. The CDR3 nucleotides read TGCAGTGCTAGAGATCGTCTTGTCGGTGTTGGCAGTCAGCCCCAGCATTTT.

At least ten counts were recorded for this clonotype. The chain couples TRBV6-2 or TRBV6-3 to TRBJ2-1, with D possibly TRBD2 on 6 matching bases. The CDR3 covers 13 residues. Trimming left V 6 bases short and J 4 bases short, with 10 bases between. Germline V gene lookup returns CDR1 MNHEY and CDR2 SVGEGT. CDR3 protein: CASRIGGYNEQFF. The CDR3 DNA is TGTGCCAGCAGGATCGGGGGTTACAATGAGCAGTTCTTC.

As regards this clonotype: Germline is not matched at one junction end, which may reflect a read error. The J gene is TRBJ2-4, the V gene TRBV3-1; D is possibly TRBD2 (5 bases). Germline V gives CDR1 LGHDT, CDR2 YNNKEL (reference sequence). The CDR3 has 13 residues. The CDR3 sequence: CASSLTGNNIRYF. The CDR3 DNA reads TGTGCCAGCAGCCTCACGGGAAATAACATTCGGTACTTC.

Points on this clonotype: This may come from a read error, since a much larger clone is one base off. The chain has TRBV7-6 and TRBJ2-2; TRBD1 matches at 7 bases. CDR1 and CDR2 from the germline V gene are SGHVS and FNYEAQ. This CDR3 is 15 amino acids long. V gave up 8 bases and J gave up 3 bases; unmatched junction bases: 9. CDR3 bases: TGTGCCAGCTCAGTACCCCAGGGGGACACCGGGGAGCTGTTTTTT. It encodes CASSVPQGDTGELFF.

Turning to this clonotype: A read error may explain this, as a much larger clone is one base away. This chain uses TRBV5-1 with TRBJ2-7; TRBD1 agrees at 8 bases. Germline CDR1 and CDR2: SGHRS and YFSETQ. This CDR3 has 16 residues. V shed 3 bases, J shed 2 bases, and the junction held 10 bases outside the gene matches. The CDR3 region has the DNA TGCGCCAGCAGCTCTGGACAGGGCATAAGCACCTACGAGCAGTACTTC. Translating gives CASSSGQGISTYEQYF. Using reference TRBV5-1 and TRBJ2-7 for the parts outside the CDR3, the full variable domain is KAGVTQTPRYLIKTRGQQVTLSCSPISGHRSVSWYQQTPGQGLQFLFEYFSETQRNKGNFPGRFSGRQFSNSRSEMNVSTLELGDSALYLCASSSGQGISTYEQYFGPGTRLTVT.

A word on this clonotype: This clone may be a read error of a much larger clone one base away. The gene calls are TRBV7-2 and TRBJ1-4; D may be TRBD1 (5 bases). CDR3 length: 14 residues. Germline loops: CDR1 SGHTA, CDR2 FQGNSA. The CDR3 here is CAGSPEGLREKLFF. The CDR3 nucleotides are TGTGCCGGCAGCCCCGAGGGGCTTAGAGAAAAACTGTTTTTT.

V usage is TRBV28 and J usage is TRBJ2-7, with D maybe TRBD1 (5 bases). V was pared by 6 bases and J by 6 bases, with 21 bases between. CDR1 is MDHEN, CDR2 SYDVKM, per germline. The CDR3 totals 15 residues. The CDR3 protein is CASSGRETETSEQYF. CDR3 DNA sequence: TGTGCCAGCAGCGGCCGTGAGACAGAAACCTCCGAGCAGTACTTC.

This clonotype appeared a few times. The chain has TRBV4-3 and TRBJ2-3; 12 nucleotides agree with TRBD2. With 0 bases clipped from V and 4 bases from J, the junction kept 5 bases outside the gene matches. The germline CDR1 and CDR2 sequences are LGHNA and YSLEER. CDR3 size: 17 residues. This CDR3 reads CASSQDWLAGGPDTQYF. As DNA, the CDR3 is TGCGCCAGCAGCCAAGATTGGCTAGCGGGAGGGCCAGATACGCAGTATTTT.

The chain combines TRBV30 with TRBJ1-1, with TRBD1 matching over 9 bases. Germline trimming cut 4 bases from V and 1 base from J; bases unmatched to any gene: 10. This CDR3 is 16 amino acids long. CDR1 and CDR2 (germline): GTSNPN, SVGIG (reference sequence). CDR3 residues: CAWTPPYRGQNTEAFF. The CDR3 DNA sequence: TGTGCCTGGACCCCACCCTACAGGGGGCAGAACACTGAAGCTTTCTTT.

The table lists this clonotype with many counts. The CDR3 protein is CASSKTGNQETQYF. Written as DNA, the CDR3 is TGTGCCAGTAGTAAAACAGGAAACCAAGAGACCCAGTACTTC. This chain uses TRBV19 with TRBJ2-5; tentative D call: TRBD1 (5 bases). Trimming took 4 bases from V and 0 from J, leaving 9 bases between them. In germline, CDR1 is LNHDA, CDR2 SQIVND (reference sequence). The CDR3 length is 14 residues.

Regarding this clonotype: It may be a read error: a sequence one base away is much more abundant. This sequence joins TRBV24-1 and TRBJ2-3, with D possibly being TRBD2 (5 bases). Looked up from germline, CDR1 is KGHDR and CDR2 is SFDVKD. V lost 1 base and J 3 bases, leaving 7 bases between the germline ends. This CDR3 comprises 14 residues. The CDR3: CATSDFSGTDTQYF. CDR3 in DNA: TGTGCCACCAGTGATTTTTCGGGGACAGATACGCAGTATTTT.